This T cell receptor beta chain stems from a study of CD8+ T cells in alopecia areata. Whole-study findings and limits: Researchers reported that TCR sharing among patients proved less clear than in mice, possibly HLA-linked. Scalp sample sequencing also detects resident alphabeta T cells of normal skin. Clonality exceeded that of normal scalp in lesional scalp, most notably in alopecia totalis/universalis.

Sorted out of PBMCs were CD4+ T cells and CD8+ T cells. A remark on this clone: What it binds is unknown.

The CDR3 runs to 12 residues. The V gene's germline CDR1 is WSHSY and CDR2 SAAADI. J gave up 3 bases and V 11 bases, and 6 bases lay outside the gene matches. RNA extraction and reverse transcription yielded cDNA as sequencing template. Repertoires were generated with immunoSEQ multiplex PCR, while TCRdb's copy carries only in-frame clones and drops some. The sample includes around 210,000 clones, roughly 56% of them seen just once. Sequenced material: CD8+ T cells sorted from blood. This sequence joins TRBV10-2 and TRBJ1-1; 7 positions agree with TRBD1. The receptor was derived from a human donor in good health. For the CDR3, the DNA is TGCGCCGCGAAAGACAGGGACACTGAAGCTTTCTTT. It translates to CAAKDRDTEAFF.